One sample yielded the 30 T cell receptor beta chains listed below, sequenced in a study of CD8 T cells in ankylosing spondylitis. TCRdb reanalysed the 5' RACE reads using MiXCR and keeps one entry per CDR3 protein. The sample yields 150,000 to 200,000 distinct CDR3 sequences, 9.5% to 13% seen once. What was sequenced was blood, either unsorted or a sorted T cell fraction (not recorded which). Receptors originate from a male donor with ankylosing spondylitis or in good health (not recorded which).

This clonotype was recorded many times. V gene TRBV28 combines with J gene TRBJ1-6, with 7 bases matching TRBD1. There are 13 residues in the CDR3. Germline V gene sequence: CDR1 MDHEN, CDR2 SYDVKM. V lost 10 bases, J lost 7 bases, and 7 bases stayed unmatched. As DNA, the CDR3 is TGTGCCATCCGACAGGGCCTAAATTCACCCCTCCACTTT. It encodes CAIRQGLNSPLHF.

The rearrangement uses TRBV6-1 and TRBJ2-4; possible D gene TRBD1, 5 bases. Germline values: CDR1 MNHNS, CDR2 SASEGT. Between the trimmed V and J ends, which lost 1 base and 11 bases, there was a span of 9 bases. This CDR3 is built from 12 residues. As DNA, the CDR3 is TGTGCCAGCAGTGAAGGGGGCAGTGTTCAGTACTTC. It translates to CASSEGGSVQYF.

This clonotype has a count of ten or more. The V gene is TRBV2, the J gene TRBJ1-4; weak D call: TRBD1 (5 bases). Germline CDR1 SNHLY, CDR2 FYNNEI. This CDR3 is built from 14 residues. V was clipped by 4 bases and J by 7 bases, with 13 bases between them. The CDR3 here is CASSGGVAGEKLFF. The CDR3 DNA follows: TGTGCCAGCAGTGGGGGCGTTGCGGGTGAAAAACTGTTTTTT.

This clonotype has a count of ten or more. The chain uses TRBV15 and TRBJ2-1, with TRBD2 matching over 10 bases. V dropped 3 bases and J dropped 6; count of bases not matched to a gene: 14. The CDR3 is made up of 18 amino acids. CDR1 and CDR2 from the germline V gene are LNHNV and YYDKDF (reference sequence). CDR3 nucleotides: TGTGCCACCAGCAGCGTTAGCGGGAGGACATTCGGGGCCAATGAGCAGTTCTTC. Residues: CATSSVSGRTFGANEQFF.

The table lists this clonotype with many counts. CDR3 amino acids: CASSFRMSGPQHF. Here the CDR3 DNA reads TGTGCCAGCAGTTTTAGGATGTCGGGGCCCCAGCATTTT. The chain links TRBV12-3 or TRBV12-4 to TRBJ1-5; D unresolved. This CDR3 is built from 13 residues. Trimming cost V 3 bases and J 9 bases, with 12 bases left between them.

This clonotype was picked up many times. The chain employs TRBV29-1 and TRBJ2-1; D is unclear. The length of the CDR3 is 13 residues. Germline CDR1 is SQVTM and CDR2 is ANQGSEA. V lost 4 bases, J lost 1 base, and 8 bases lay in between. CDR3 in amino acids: CSVAGVSYNEQFF. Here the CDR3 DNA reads TGCAGCGTTGCCGGCGTATCCTACAATGAGCAGTTCTTC.

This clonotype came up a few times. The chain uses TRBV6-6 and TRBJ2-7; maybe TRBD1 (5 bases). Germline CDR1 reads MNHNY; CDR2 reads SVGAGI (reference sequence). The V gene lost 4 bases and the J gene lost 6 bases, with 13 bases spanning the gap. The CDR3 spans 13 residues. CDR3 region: CASSFQGSSEQYF. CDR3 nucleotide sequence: TGTGCCAGCAGTTTTCAGGGATCCAGCGAGCAGTACTTC.

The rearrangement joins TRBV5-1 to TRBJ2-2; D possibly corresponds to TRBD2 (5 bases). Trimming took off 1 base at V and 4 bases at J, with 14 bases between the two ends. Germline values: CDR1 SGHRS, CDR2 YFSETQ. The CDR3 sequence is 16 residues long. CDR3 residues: CASSLWSGMSTGELFF. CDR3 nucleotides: TGCGCCAGCAGCTTGTGGTCGGGGATGAGCACCGGGGAGCTGTTTTTT.

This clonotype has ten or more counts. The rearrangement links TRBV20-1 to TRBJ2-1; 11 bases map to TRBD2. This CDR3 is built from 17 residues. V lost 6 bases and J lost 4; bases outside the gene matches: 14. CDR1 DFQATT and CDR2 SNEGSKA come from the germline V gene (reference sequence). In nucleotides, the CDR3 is TGCAGTGCCCGAGGGGGGCATGGGACTAGCGGATACAATGAGCAGTTCTTC. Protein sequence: CSARGGHGTSGYNEQFF.

The CDR3 sequence is CASSFPGLAGGKNNEQFF. The CDR3 DNA follows: TGTGCCAGCAGCTTCCCCGGACTAGCGGGAGGGAAGAACAATGAGCAGTTCTTC. This sequence joins TRBV11-1 and TRBJ2-1; 15 bases align to TRBD2. Germline loops: CDR1 SGHAT, CDR2 FQDESV (reference sequence). The CDR3 sequence is 18 residues long. V lost 3 bases and J lost 5; bases outside the gene matches: 8.

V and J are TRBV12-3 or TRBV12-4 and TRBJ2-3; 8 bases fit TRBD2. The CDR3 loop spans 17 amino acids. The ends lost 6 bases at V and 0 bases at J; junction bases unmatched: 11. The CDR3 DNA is TGTGCCAGCAGCCCCTCCCGGGGGGGAGCAAGCACAGATACGCAGTATTTT. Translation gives CASSPSRGGASTDTQYF.

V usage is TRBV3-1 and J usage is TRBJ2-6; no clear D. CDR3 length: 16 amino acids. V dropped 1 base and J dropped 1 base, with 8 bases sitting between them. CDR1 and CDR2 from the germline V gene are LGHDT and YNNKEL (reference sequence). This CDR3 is CASSQGQVSGANVLTF. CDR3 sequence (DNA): TGTGCCAGCAGCCAAGGTCAAGTATCTGGGGCCAACGTCCTGACTTTC. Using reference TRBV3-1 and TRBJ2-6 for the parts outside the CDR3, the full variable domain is DTAVSQTPKYLVTQMGNDKSIKCEQNLGHDTMYWYKQDSKKFLKIMFSYNNKELIINETVPNRFSPKSPDKAHLNLHINSLELGDSAVYFCASSQGQVSGANVLTFGAGSRLTVL.

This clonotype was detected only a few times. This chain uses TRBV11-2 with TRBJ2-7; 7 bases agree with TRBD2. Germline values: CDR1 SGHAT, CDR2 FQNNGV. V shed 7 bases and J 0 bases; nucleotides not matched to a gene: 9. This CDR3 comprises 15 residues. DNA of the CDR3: TGTGCCAGCACCTATCGGGCGGGGGACTCCTACGAGCAGTACTTC. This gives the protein CASTYRAGDSYEQYF.

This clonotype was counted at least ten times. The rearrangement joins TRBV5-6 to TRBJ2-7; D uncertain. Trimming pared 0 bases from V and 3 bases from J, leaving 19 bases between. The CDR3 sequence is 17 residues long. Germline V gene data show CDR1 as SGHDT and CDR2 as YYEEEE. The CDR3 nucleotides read TGTGCCAGCAGCTTGGTAGCAGGCCCCGGTCTCCACTACGAGCAGTACTTC. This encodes CASSLVAGPGLHYEQYF.

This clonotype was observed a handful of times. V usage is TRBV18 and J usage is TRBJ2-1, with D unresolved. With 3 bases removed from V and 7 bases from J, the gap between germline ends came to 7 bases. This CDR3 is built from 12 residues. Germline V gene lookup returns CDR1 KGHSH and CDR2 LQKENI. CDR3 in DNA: TGTGCCAGCTCACCGGGGAAAAATGAGCAGTTCTTC. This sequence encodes CASSPGKNEQFF.

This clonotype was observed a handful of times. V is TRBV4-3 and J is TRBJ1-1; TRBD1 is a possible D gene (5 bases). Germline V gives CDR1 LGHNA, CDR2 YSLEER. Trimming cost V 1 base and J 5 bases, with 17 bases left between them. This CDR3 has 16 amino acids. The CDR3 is CASSQGGESWTTEAFF. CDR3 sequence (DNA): TGCGCCAGCAGCCAAGGGGGCGAGAGTTGGACTACTGAAGCTTTCTTT.

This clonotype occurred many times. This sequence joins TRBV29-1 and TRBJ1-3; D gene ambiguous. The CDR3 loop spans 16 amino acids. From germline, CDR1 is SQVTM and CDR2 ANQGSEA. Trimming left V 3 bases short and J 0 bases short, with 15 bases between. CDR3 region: CSVDAASSTSGNTIYF. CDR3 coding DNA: TGCAGCGTTGATGCGGCTTCTTCTACCTCTGGAAACACCATATATTTT.

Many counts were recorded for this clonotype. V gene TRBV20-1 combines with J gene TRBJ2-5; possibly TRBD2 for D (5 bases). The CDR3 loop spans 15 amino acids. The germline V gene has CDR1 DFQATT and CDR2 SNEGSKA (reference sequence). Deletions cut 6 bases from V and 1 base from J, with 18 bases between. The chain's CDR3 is CSAIQLAPPQETQYF. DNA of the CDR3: TGCAGTGCAATCCAGCTAGCCCCTCCCCAAGAGACCCAGTACTTC.

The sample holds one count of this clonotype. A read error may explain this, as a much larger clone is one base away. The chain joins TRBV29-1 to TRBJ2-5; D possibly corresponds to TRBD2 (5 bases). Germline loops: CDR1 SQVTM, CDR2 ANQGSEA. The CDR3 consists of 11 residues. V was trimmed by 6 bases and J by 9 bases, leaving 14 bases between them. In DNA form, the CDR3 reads TGCAGCGTCTGGGCCGAGGGTGCCCAGTACTTC. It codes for CSVWAEGAQYF.

The CDR3 coding sequence is TGCGCCAGCAGCTTGGATGGACAGGGCGGCTACGAGCAGTACTTC. Protein: CASSLDGQGGYEQYF. The chain combines TRBV5-1 with TRBJ2-7, with 8 bases that match TRBD1. V dropped 0 bases and J dropped 3; count of bases not matched to a gene: 5. This CDR3 spans 15 amino acids. From germline, CDR1 is SGHRS and CDR2 YFSETQ.

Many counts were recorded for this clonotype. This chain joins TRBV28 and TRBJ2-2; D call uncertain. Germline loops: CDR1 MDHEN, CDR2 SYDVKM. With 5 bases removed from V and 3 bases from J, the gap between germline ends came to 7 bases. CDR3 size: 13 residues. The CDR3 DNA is TGTGCCAGCAGTCGATCGGACACCGGGGAGCTGTTTTTT. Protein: CASSRSDTGELFF.

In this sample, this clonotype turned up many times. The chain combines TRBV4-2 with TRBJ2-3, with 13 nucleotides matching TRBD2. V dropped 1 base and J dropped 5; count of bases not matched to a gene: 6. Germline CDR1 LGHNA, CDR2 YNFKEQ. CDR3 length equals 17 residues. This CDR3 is CASSQGTSGRSLDTQYF. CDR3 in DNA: TGTGCCAGCAGCCAAGGGACTAGCGGGAGAAGTTTAGATACGCAGTATTTT.

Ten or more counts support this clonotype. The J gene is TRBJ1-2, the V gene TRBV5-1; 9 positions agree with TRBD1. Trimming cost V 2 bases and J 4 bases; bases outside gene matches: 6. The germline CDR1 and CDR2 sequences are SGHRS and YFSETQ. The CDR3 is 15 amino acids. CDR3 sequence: CASSLGTGRFYGYTF. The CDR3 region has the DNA TGCGCCAGCAGCTTAGGGACAGGGCGGTTCTATGGCTACACCTTC.

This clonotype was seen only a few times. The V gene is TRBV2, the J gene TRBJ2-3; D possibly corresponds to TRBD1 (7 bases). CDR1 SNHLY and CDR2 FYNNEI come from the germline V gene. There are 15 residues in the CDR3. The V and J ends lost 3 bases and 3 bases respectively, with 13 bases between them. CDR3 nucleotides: TGTGCCAGCAGTGAGACAGGGAGGAGTACAGATACGCAGTATTTT. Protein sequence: CASSETGRSTDTQYF.

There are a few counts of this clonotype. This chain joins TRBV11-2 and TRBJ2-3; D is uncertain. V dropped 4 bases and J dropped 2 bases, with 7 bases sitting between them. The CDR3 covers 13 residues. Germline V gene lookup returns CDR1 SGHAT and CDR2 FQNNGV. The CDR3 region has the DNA TGTGCCAGCAGCTCGACGCTCACAGATACGCAGTATTTT. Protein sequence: CASSSTLTDTQYF.

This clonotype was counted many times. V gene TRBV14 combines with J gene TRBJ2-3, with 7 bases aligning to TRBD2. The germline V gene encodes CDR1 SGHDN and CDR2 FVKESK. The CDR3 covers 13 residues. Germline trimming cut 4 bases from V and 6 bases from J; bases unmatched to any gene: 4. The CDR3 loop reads CASSRASGDTQYF. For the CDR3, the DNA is TGTGCCAGCAGCCGCGCTAGCGGTGATACGCAGTATTTT. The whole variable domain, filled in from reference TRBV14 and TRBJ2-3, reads EAGVTQFPSHSVIEKGQTVTLRCDPISGHDNLYWYRRVMGKEIKFLLHFVKESKQDESGMPNNRFLAERTGGTYSTLKVQPAELEDSGVYFCASSRASGDTQYFGPGTRLTVL.

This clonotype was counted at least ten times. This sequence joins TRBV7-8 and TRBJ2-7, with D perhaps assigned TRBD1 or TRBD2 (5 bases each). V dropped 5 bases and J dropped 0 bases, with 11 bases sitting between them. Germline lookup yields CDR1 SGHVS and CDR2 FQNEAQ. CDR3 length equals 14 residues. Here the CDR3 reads CASSASGLSYEQYF. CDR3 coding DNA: TGTGCCAGCAGCGCCTCGGGGCTCTCCTACGAGCAGTACTTC.

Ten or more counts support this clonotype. Written as DNA, the CDR3 is TGTGCCAGCAGCGTAGGCGCGCGCAATCAGCCCCAGCATTTT. Its translation: CASSVGARNQPQHF. The chain is built from TRBV9 and TRBJ1-5; D is undetermined. CDR1 is SGDLS and CDR2 is YYNGEE in the germline V gene. The CDR3 runs 14 residues. V lost 0 bases and J 2 bases, leaving 6 bases between the germline ends.

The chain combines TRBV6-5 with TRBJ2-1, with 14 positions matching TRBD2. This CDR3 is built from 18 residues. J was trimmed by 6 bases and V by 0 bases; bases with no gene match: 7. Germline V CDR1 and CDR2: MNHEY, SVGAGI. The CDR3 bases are TGTGCCAGCAGTTACTCCAACGGGACTAGCGGGAGTCCCAATGAGCAGTTCTTC. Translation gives CASSYSNGTSGSPNEQFF.

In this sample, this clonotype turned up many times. The CDR3 loop reads CASSLGRGRGEKLFF. CDR3 bases: TGCGCCAGCAGCTTGGGCAGGGGCCGTGGTGAAAAACTGTTTTTT. The chain joins TRBV5-1 to TRBJ1-4, with D possibly matching TRBD1 (6 bases). There are 15 residues in the CDR3. Germline CDR1 reads SGHRS; CDR2 reads YFSETQ. Trimming pared 0 bases from V and 7 bases from J, leaving 13 bases between.